These 18 T cell receptor beta chains came from one sample sequenced in a study of early T cells in non-severe SARS-CoV-2 infection. TCRdb used MiXCR to reprocess the 5' RACE reads, holding one entry per CDR3 protein. Altogether under 140,000 distinct CDR3 sequences are present, 10% to 15% being singletons, with the ten largest covering approximately 3.8%. The sequencing here drew on whole blood, taken at baseline. The source is an adult who was a healthcare worker with PCR-confirmed SARS-CoV-2 infection or an uninfected control (not recorded which).

This clonotype has more than one count but fewer than ten. The DNA of the CDR3 is TGTGCCAGCGCGGGTCTATACAATGAGCAGTTCTTC. Residues: CASAGLYNEQFF. The chain links TRBV7-9 to TRBJ2-1; D is possibly TRBD2 (5 bases). Germline V lookup: CDR1 SEHNR, CDR2 FQNEAQ (reference sequence). The CDR3 sequence is 12 residues long. V lost 8 bases and J 4 bases, leaving 9 bases between the germline ends.

The chain employs TRBV20-1 and TRBJ1-2, with D perhaps matching TRBD1 (5 bases). CDR1 is DFQATT and CDR2 is SNEGSKA in the germline V gene (reference sequence). V lost 0 bases and J lost 4, with 21 bases in between. The length of the CDR3 is 17 residues. The CDR3 loop reads CSARDKRMDKRLYGYTF. DNA of the CDR3: TGCAGTGCTAGAGATAAAAGGATGGACAAGAGGCTCTATGGCTACACCTTC.

The chain employs TRBV29-1 and TRBJ1-2; 11 positions agree with TRBD1. Germline CDR1 and CDR2: SQVTM and ANQGSEA. The V segment lost 7 bases and the J segment 1 base; nucleotides outside the gene matches: 2. This CDR3 is 13 amino acids long. The CDR3 sequence: CSAGTGGNYGYTF. As DNA, the CDR3 is TGCAGCGCGGGGACAGGGGGTAACTATGGCTACACCTTC.

The chain combines TRBV12-3 or TRBV12-4 with TRBJ2-3; no clear D. V lost 3 bases to trimming and J lost 6 bases, with 7 bases between them. This CDR3 is 12 amino acids long. The CDR3: CASSFGWDTQYF. CDR3 nucleotide sequence: TGTGCCAGCAGTTTTGGGTGGGATACGCAGTATTTT.

This clonotype was recorded a few times. The rearrangement joins TRBV29-1 to TRBJ2-5; D might be TRBD2 (6 bases). This CDR3 contains 13 residues. The germline V gene has CDR1 SQVTM and CDR2 ANQGSEA. V gave up 7 bases and J gave up 2 bases, with 14 bases separating them. CDR3 bases: TGCAGCGCGGAGGGCGGTACGCAAGAGACCCAGTACTTC. It encodes CSAEGGTQETQYF.

This clonotype has just a few counts. The chain joins TRBV5-4 to TRBJ2-3; no clear D gene. Germline V lookup: CDR1 SGHNT, CDR2 YYREEE (reference sequence). Trimming removed 9 bases at V and 0 bases at J, with 8 bases between. The CDR3 loop spans 12 amino acids. The CDR3 spells CATRRSTDTQYF. DNA of the CDR3: TGTGCCACGCGCCGTAGCACAGATACGCAGTATTTT.

This clonotype was seen a few times. Here the CDR3 DNA reads TGTGCCAGCAGCCCCGTGGCGGTTAGCAATCAGCCCCAGCATTTT. Translating it yields CASSPVAVSNQPQHF. The chain has TRBV7-9 and TRBJ1-5, with unresolved D. Germline V gives CDR1 SEHNR, CDR2 FQNEAQ (reference sequence). CDR3 size: 15 residues. V dropped 5 bases and J dropped 0 bases, with 11 bases sitting between them.

This clonotype was observed a handful of times. This rearrangement joins TRBV7-6 to TRBJ2-5, with TRBD2 matching over 8 bases. V was clipped by 2 bases and J by 5 bases; unmatched bases: 16. The CDR3 has 18 residues. Germline CDR1 and CDR2: SGHVS and FNYEAQ. Here the CDR3 DNA reads TGTGCCAGCAGCTTATTTCATCCCCGGAGCCGGGAGGGGGAGACCCAGTACTTC. Translating gives CASSLFHPRSREGETQYF.

Ten or more counts support this clonotype. This rearrangement joins TRBV5-4 to TRBJ1-5; D possibly corresponds to TRBD1 (5 bases). Germline V CDR1 and CDR2: SGHNT, YYREEE (reference sequence). The CDR3 is 12 amino acids. With 1 base removed from V and 7 bases from J, the gap between germline ends came to 6 bases. CDR3 region: CASSLQGQPQHF. CDR3 sequence (DNA): TGTGCCAGCAGCTTGCAGGGACAGCCCCAGCATTTT.

This clonotype has just a few counts. This chain links TRBV27 with TRBJ2-7, with D maybe TRBD2 (5 bases). V shed 2 bases and J shed 6 bases, with 14 bases lying between them. This CDR3 contains 14 residues. The germline CDR1 and CDR2 sequences are MNHEY and SMNVEV (reference sequence). Written as DNA, the CDR3 is TGTGCCAGCAGTTTAATACCGGGGTCCCTCGAGCAGTACTTC. It translates to CASSLIPGSLEQYF.

Many counts were recorded for this clonotype. CDR3: CASSDLESVPRDTQYF. CDR3 coding DNA: TGTGCCAGCAGTGATTTAGAGTCGGTCCCTAGAGATACGCAGTATTTT. This chain uses TRBV2 with TRBJ2-3; no clear D. In germline, CDR1 is SNHLY, CDR2 FYNNEI. V was pared by 3 bases and J by 5 bases, with 18 bases between. The CDR3 length is 16 residues.

CDR3 coding DNA: TGTGCCAGCAGCTTAACTCCGGGACTAGTTGGCGGTGAGCAGTTCTTC. It specifies CASSLTPGLVGGEQFF. The chain couples TRBV11-3 to TRBJ2-1, with 8 bases matching TRBD2. The germline CDR1 and CDR2 sequences are SGHNT and YENEEA. Trimming cost V 2 bases and J 9 bases; bases outside gene matches: 12. The CDR3 totals 16 residues.

J is TRBJ2-6 and V is TRBV11-2; D is unclear. V dropped 5 bases and J dropped 0 bases, with 11 bases sitting between them. CDR3 size: 16 residues. Germline CDR1 reads SGHAT; CDR2 reads FQNNGV. DNA for the CDR3: TGTGCCAGCAGCCCAAGCAAGCGCTCTGGGGCCAACGTCCTGACTTTC. As protein: CASSPSKRSGANVLTF.

In this sample, this clonotype turned up many times. This chain links TRBV4-1 with TRBJ1-2; no clear D gene. V was shortened by 1 base and J by 3 bases, with 9 bases between the two germline ends. Germline loops: CDR1 MGHRA, CDR2 YSYEKL. The CDR3 is 14 residues long. The CDR3 here is CASSQVPVDYGYTF. The CDR3 nucleotides read TGCGCCAGCAGCCAAGTGCCGGTTGACTATGGCTACACCTTC.

This clonotype was observed many times. V gene TRBV7-6 combines with J gene TRBJ2-7; TRBD1 agrees at 10 bases. V was pared by 0 bases and J by 2 bases, with 10 bases of the junction left unmatched. Germline CDR1 is SGHVS and CDR2 is FNYEAQ. CDR3 length: 18 amino acids. The CDR3 loop is CASSLARTGQGMPYEQYF. CDR3 in DNA: TGTGCCAGCAGCTTAGCGCGGACGGGACAGGGGATGCCCTACGAGCAGTACTTC.

This clonotype was observed a few times. The CDR3 is CASSLVQASDEQFF. CDR3 nucleotides: TGCGCCAGCAGCTTGGTCCAGGCCTCCGATGAGCAGTTCTTC. The chain recombines TRBV5-1 with TRBJ2-1; D is ambiguous. Germline CDR1 and CDR2: SGHRS and YFSETQ. This CDR3 is built from 14 residues. V dropped 0 bases and J dropped 8 bases, with 12 bases sitting between them.

The chain employs TRBV20-1 and TRBJ2-2, with 7 bases that match TRBD1. The ends lost 0 bases at V and 1 base at J; junction bases unmatched: 5. Germline V gene sequence: CDR1 DFQATT, CDR2 SNEGSKA (reference sequence). The CDR3 covers 16 residues. CDR3 residues: CSARDSGTENTGELFF. As DNA, the CDR3 is TGCAGTGCTAGAGATTCAGGGACAGAGAACACCGGGGAGCTGTTTTTT.

This chain joins TRBV9 and TRBJ2-7; 11 bases agree with TRBD1. With 2 bases clipped from V and 3 bases from J, the junction kept 4 bases outside the gene matches. The CDR3 spans 15 residues. Germline CDR1 reads SGDLS; CDR2 reads YYNGEE. The CDR3 spells CASSVGTGGIYEQYF. DNA for the CDR3: TGTGCCAGCAGCGTTGGGACAGGGGGTATCTACGAGCAGTACTTC.